This T cell receptor (beta chain) is drawn from a study of response to subunit inactivated influenza vaccine. MiXCR was run by TCRdb on the RT-PCR reads, yielding one entry per CDR3 protein. The table lists about 520,000 distinct CDR3 sequences, about 7.2% of them singletons. Germline CDR1 and CDR2: SGHRS and YFSETQ. Trimming took off 7 bases at V and 0 bases at J, with 11 bases between the two ends. The CDR3 is 15 residues long. The chain combines TRBV5-1 with TRBJ2-6; D gene ambiguous. This sequence originates from a man aged 50-75 years who received an inactivated influenza vaccine. Specimen: PBMCs from blood, collected less than 30 months after vaccination. CDR3 residues: CASGPLGSGANVLTF. The CDR3 coding sequence is TGCGCCAGCGGACCTTTAGGCTCTGGGGCCAACGTCCTGACTTTC.